Below are 15 T cell receptor beta chains sequenced from a single sample in a study of Graves' ophthalmopathy and Graves' hyperthyroidism. CDR3 regions of TCR beta were amplified from RNA transcripts. Second-round multiplex PCR followed a first-round RT-PCR using HTBI primers. MiXCR, applied by TCRdb to the multiplex PCR reads, yields one record per CDR3 protein. Counted here are about 400,000 distinct CDR3 sequences, roughly 18% occurring once; the ten biggest clones make up roughly 1.4%. The specimen sequenced was peripheral blood. Receptor source: a woman aged 18-30 years with Graves' ophthalmopathy.

V gene TRBV6-5 combines with J gene TRBJ2-7, with D perhaps given as TRBD1 or TRBD2 (5 bases each). The CDR3 spans 15 residues. Germline CDR1 MNHEY, CDR2 SVGAGI. V was pared by 3 bases and J by 2 bases, with 14 bases between. CDR3 protein: CASSYDSGTPYEQYF. As DNA, the CDR3 is TGTGCCAGCAGTTATGACAGTGGGACCCCCTACGAGCAGTACTTC.

This chain joins TRBV5-1 and TRBJ2-2; D not certain. CDR1 is SGHRS and CDR2 is YFSETQ in the germline V gene. The ends were cut back, 3 bases at V and 0 bases at J, with 9 bases in the middle. This CDR3 spans 15 amino acids. The CDR3 spells CASSSYGSNTGELFF. The DNA of the CDR3 is TGCGCCAGCAGCTCCTACGGGTCGAACACCGGGGAGCTGTTTTTT.

The table lists this clonotype with many counts. The rearrangement joins TRBV3-1 to TRBJ2-5; D possibly corresponds to TRBD2 (6 bases). Germline CDR1 is LGHDT and CDR2 is YNNKEL (reference sequence). CDR3 length equals 14 residues. V lost 1 base and J 2 bases, leaving 8 bases between the germline ends. CDR3 amino acids: CASSQASGQETQYF. The CDR3, as DNA: TGTGCCAGCAGCCAAGCGAGCGGGCAAGAGACCCAGTACTTC.

This clonotype occurred a few times. The rearrangement joins TRBV6-2 or TRBV6-3 to TRBJ2-5; 9 nucleotides line up with TRBD1. Germline lookup yields CDR1 MNHEY and CDR2 SVGEGT. The CDR3 has 20 residues. The V and J ends lost 0 bases and 1 base, in that order; junction bases with no gene match: 15. The CDR3 spells CASSYSTSPQGADFQETQYF. CDR3 nucleotides: TGTGCCAGCAGTTACTCGACGTCGCCACAGGGGGCGGATTTCCAAGAGACCCAGTACTTC.

This chain joins TRBV5-1 and TRBJ2-2; 13 nucleotides line up with TRBD2. V was clipped by 0 bases and J by 3 bases; unmatched bases: 17. Germline V gene lookup returns CDR1 SGHRS and CDR2 YFSETQ. CDR3 length: 22 amino acids. CDR3 DNA: TGCGCCAGCAGCTTGGGCCCCAGAGAGGGACTAGCGGGAATGATCGACACCGGGGAGCTGTTTTTT. Translated, it gives CASSLGPREGLAGMIDTGELFF. The full variable domain, its missing parts supplied by reference TRBV5-1 and TRBJ2-2, is KAGVTQTPRYLIKTRGQQVTLSCSPISGHRSVSWYQQTPGQGLQFLFEYFSETQRNKGNFPGRFSGRQFSNSRSEMNVSTLELGDSALYLCASSLGPREGLAGMIDTGELFFGEGSRLTVL.

The CDR3 sequence is CASSPDTYYGYTF. The CDR3 nucleotides are TGTGCCAGCAGCCCCGATACCTACTATGGCTACACCTTC. The chain employs TRBV6-1 and TRBJ1-2; D is ambiguous. The CDR3 loop spans 13 amino acids. From germline, CDR1 is MNHNS and CDR2 SASEGT. Trimming removed 6 bases at V and 3 bases at J, with 11 bases between.

This clonotype has a count of ten or more. The CDR3 protein is CSAQLGGRDSYEQYF. The DNA for the CDR3 is TGCAGTGCCCAACTCGGGGGGCGGGATTCCTACGAGCAGTACTTC. The rearrangement links TRBV20-1 to TRBJ2-7; TRBD2 is a possible D gene (7 bases). CDR3 size: 15 residues. V was cut by 6 bases and J by 1 base, with 19 bases left in between. CDR1 is DFQATT and CDR2 is SNEGSKA in the germline V gene (reference sequence).

This clonotype was counted many times. CDR3 DNA sequence: TGTGCCAGCAGCTTAGCGGCGGGAGTCAGGGGGACCCAGTACTTC. Its protein is CASSLAAGVRGTQYF. The chain couples TRBV7-2 to TRBJ2-5; weak D call: TRBD2 (7 bases). Per the germline V gene, CDR1 is SGHTA and CDR2 is FQGNSA. V shed 0 bases and J shed 7 bases, with 15 bases lying between them. CDR3 length: 15 amino acids.

The chain links TRBV10-3 to TRBJ1-2; D might be TRBD1 (5 bases). In germline, CDR1 is ENHRY, CDR2 SYGVKD. This CDR3 is 13 amino acids long. V was clipped by 5 bases and J by 2 bases, with 9 bases between them. The CDR3 spells CAISIQENYGYTF. The DNA of the CDR3 is TGTGCCATCAGTATACAGGAGAACTATGGCTACACCTTC.

This clonotype showed up many times. V gene TRBV28 combines with J gene TRBJ2-7, with unresolved D. The CDR3 contains 13 residues. Germline lookup yields CDR1 MDHEN and CDR2 SYDVKM. V lost 7 bases and J 2 bases, leaving 12 bases between the germline ends. The CDR3 protein is CASTPSRAYEQYF. The DNA for the CDR3 is TGTGCCAGCACCCCAAGTCGGGCCTACGAGCAGTACTTC. The full variable domain, in which reference TRBV28 and TRBJ2-7 provide the parts outside the CDR3, is DVKVTQSSRYLVKRTGEKVFLECVQDMDHENMFWYRQDPGLGLRLIYFSYDVKMKEKGDIPEGYSVSREKKERFSLILESASTNQTSMYLCASTPSRAYEQYFGPGTRLTVT.

This clonotype has a count of ten or more. The chain links TRBV10-3 to TRBJ2-7; D remains ambiguous. The germline V gene has CDR1 ENHRY and CDR2 SYGVKD. This CDR3 is built from 12 residues. Trimming pared 5 bases from V and 3 bases from J, leaving 8 bases between. The CDR3 sequence: CAISLNGYEQYF. CDR3 DNA sequence: TGTGCCATCAGTCTAAATGGCTACGAGCAGTACTTC.

This clonotype was found many times. This chain uses TRBV7-2 with TRBJ1-5; TRBD1 might be the D (6 bases). V was clipped by 6 bases and J by 3 bases, with 15 bases between them. This CDR3 has 15 amino acids. Germline lookup yields CDR1 SGHTA and CDR2 FQGNSA. CDR3 region: CASSSQGHNNQPQHF. In DNA, the CDR3 is TGTGCCAGCAGTTCACAGGGTCACAACAATCAGCCCCAGCATTTT.

This chain connects TRBV27 to TRBJ2-5; D may be TRBD2 (7 bases). Trimming stripped 4 bases from V and 4 bases from J, with 16 bases between. The germline CDR1 and CDR2 sequences are MNHEY and SMNVEV (reference sequence). The CDR3 extends over 15 amino acids. CDR3 in amino acids: CASSWFGGGGETQYF. CDR3 DNA sequence: TGTGCCAGCAGTTGGTTTGGCGGGGGCGGAGAGACCCAGTACTTC.

This clonotype was found many times. The chain combines TRBV11-2 with TRBJ2-5, with D perhaps TRBD2 (6 bases). The V gene lost 5 bases and the J gene lost 4 bases, with 8 bases spanning the gap. Per germline, CDR1 SGHAT and CDR2 FQNNGV. This CDR3 contains 12 residues. CDR3 amino acids: CASSEEGETQYF. DNA of the CDR3: TGTGCCAGCAGCGAGGAGGGAGAGACCCAGTACTTC.

This clonotype was picked up many times. The chain uses TRBV12-3 or TRBV12-4 and TRBJ1-1; TRBD1 is a possible D gene (6 bases). Deletions cut 3 bases from V and 4 bases from J, with 12 bases between. This CDR3 contains 14 residues. CDR3 protein: CASSFRRGITEAFF. As DNA, the CDR3 is TGTGCCAGCAGTTTCCGCAGGGGTATCACTGAAGCTTTCTTT.